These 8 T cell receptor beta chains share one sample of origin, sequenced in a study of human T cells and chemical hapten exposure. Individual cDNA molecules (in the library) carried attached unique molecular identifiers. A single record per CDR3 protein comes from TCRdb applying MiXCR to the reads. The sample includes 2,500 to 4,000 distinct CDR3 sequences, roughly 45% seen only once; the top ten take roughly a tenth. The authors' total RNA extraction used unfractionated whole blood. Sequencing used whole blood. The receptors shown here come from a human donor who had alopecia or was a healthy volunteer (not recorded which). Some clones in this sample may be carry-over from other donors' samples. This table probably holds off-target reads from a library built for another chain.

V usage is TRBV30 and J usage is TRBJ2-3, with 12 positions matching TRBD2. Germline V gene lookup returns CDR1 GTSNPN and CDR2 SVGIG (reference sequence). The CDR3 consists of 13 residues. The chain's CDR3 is CVATSGGADTQYF. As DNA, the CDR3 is TGTGTCGCGACTAGCGGGGGTGCAGATACGCAGTATTTT.

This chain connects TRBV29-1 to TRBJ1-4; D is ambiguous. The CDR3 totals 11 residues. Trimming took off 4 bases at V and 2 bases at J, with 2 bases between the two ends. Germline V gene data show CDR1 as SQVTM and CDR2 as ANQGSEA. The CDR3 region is CSVGTNEKLFF. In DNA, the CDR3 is TGCAGCGTTGGCACTAATGAAAAACTGTTTTTT.

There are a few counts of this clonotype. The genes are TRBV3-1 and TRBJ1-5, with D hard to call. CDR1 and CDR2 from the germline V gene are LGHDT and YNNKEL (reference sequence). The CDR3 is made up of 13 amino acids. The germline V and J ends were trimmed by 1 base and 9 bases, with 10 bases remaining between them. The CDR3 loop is CASSQGNRRPQHF. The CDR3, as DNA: TGTGCCAGCAGCCAAGGTAACCGTCGGCCCCAGCATTTT.

The CDR3 nucleotides are TGTGCCAGCAGCTTGTCGGCATTCCAAGAGACCCAGTACTTC. Its translation: CASSLSAFQETQYF. The V call is TRBV7-2, the J call TRBJ2-5, with no clear D. The V gene's germline CDR1 is SGHTA and CDR2 FQGNSA. V was cut by 3 bases and J by 1 base, with 9 bases left in between. CDR3 size: 14 residues.

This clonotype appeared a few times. The CDR3 here is CASSQLSSSTDTQYF. CDR3 bases: TGCGCCAGCAGCCAACTATCCTCTAGCACAGATACGCAGTATTTT. The V call is TRBV4-3, the J call TRBJ2-3, with D uncertain. Germline V gene data show CDR1 as LGHNA and CDR2 as YSLEER. This CDR3 is 15 amino acids long. V was pared by 2 bases and J by 0 bases, with 9 bases between.

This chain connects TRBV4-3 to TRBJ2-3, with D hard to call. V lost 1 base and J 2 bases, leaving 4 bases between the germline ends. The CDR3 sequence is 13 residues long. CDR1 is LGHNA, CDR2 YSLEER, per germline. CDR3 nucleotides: TGCGCCAGCAGCCAAGGTATCACAGATACGCAGTATTTT. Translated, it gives CASSQGITDTQYF.

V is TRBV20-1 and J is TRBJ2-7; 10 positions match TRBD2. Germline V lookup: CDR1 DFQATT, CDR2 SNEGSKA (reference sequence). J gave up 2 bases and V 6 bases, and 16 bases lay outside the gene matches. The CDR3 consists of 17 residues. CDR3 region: CSAQTPGLARVPYEQYF. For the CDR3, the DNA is TGCAGTGCCCAGACCCCGGGACTAGCGAGGGTTCCCTACGAGCAGTACTTC.

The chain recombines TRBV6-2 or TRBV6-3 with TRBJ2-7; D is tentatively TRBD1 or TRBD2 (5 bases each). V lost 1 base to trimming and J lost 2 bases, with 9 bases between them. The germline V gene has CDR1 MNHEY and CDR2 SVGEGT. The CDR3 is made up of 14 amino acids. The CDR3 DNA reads TGTGCCAGCAGTTACTTGGGGGACCCCTACGAGCAGTACTTC. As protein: CASSYLGDPYEQYF.